This entry is about one T cell receptor (beta chain). The sample originates from a study of radiotherapy plus CTLA-4 blockade in lung cancer. Generated by immunoSEQ multiplex PCR, the TCRdb table keeps only in-frame clones and is missing some. Among about 45,000 clones listed, approximately 73% were seen once. CDR1 is MDHEN, CDR2 SYDVKM, per germline. With 5 bases clipped from V and 4 bases from J, the junction kept 9 bases outside the gene matches. The CDR3 length is 15 residues. The V and J genes are TRBV28 and TRBJ1-1, with TRBD1 matching 8 bases. The clonotype originates from a human donor with non-small cell lung cancer who had a complete response to radiotherapy plus ipilimumab. The sample in question was peripheral blood, obtained from a patient treated with radiotherapy plus ipilimumab. Written as DNA, the CDR3 is TGTGCCAGCAGTACCCCTGACAGGGGCCGCACTGAAGCTTTCTTT. It is translated as CASSTPDRGRTEAFF. The full variable domain, completed using reference TRBV28 and TRBJ1-1, is DVKVTQSSRYLVKRTGEKVFLECVQDMDHENMFWYRQDPGLGLRLIYFSYDVKMKEKGDIPEGYSVSREKKERFSLILESASTNQTSMYLCASSTPDRGRTEAFFGQGTRLTVV.